These T cell receptor beta chains were read from a single sample in a study of T cell responses to AZD1222 COVID-19 vaccine. Method: immunoSEQ multiplex PCR; TCRdb's copy keeps in-frame clones and lacks some. This repertoire shows some 100,000 clones, about 87% found once; its top ten account for about 3.3%. The sample here was peripheral blood, taken on day 0 of AZD1222 vaccination. The receptors come from an adult in good health. The CDR3 runs from the conserved cysteine through the conserved F or W. The D gene is left open where the match is weak. Not all rows give a size; the values are once, few, many and, for expanded clones, a class.

cdr3_aa cdr3_nt clone_size v_call d_call j_call
CSASTGWNTEAFF TGCAGCGCCTCGACAGGATGGAACACTGAAGCTTTCTTT NA TRBV29-1 NA TRBJ1-1
CASARGSGNTIYF TGTGCCAGCGCCCGAGGCTCTGGAAACACCATATATTTT few TRBV7-9 NA TRBJ1-3
CASSPRGMGNTEAFF TGTGCCAGCAGCCCCAGGGGTATGGGGAACACTGAAGCTTTCTTT once TRBV28 NA TRBJ1-1
CASSLGQINEKLFF TGTGCCAGCAGCTTAGGACAGATTAATGAAAAACTGTTTTTT NA TRBV7-9 NA TRBJ1-4
CASSLGASGTDTQYF TGTGCCAGCTCCCTCGGGGCTAGCGGCACAGATACGCAGTATTTT NA TRBV7-9 NA TRBJ2-3
CAISFREQGKGNEAFF TGTGCCATCAGTTTCCGAGAACAGGGGAAGGGGAATGAAGCTTTCTTT NA TRBV10-3 TRBD1 TRBJ1-1
CASSWDLLGGNTIYF TGTGCCAGCAGTTGGGACCTCCTAGGGGGAAACACCATATATTTT once TRBV2 NA TRBJ1-3
CASSLARAPLHF TGTGCCAGCAGCTTAGCCCGGGCACCCCTCCACTTT NA TRBV7-2 NA TRBJ1-6
CASSWAGQTNTEAFF TGTGCCAGCAGCTGGGCGGGACAGACGAACACTGAAGCTTTCTTT NA TRBV7-2 TRBD1 TRBJ1-1
CASSHGRTWRGQETQYF TGTGCCAGCAGCCACGGAAGGACCTGGCGAGGCCAAGAGACCCAGTACTTC NA TRBV3-1/TRBV3-2 NA TRBJ2-5
CASSRNRGGDSPLHF TGTGCCAGCAGCCGGAACAGGGGGGGTGATTCACCCCTCCACTTT once TRBV7-2 TRBD1 TRBJ1-6
CASSSTDQPQHF TGTGCCAGCAGCTCCACAGATCAGCCCCAGCATTTT NA TRBV7-9 NA TRBJ1-5
CASSNRGQPQHF TGTGCCAGCAGCAACAGGGGTCAGCCCCAGCATTTT few TRBV7-2 TRBD1 TRBJ1-5
CASSEFGPDTQYF TGTGCCAGCAGCGAATTCGGCCCGGATACGCAGTATTTT NA TRBV7-2 NA TRBJ2-3
CASSLATDGKNTEAFF TGCGCCAGCAGCTTGGCCACGGACGGAAAGAACACTGAAGCTTTCTTT NA TRBV5-1 NA TRBJ1-1
CASSQGHDRGTRTPLHF TGCGCCAGCAGCCAAGGCCATGACAGGGGTACTAGGACACCCCTCCACTTT NA TRBV4-1 TRBD1 TRBJ1-6
CASSPTRTDNEKLFF TGTGCCAGCTCACCGACCCGGACAGACAATGAAAAACTGTTTTTT NA TRBV18 NA TRBJ1-4
CASSQPPGGPPDTQYF TGCGCCAGCAGCCAGCCTCCGGGGGGGCCTCCAGATACGCAGTATTTT NA TRBV4-1 TRBD2 TRBJ2-3
CASSQDGRYGYTF TGTGCCAGCAGCCAGGATGGAAGATATGGCTACACCTTC NA TRBV5-4 NA TRBJ1-2
CASSFSGTSNTGELFF TGCGCCAGCAGCTTCTCTGGAACCTCGAACACCGGGGAGCTGTTTTTT NA TRBV5-1 NA TRBJ2-2
CASISPWGETEAFF TGTGCCAGCATTTCGCCATGGGGGGAGACTGAAGCTTTCTTT NA TRBV6-5 NA TRBJ1-1
CATSRDRGQETQYF TGTGCCACCAGCAGAGATCGGGGACAAGAGACCCAGTACTTC NA TRBV15 NA TRBJ2-5
CASDRGSWKETQYF TGTGCCAGCGACAGGGGAAGTTGGAAAGAGACCCAGTACTTC NA TRBV7-9 TRBD1 TRBJ2-5
CAWSVGSRGHQPQHF TGTGCCTGGAGTGTGGGGTCCAGGGGGCATCAGCCCCAGCATTTT NA TRBV30 TRBD1 TRBJ1-5
CASSEPGQGNYGYTF TGTGCCAGCAGCGAACCGGGACAGGGAAACTATGGCTACACCTTC NA TRBV7-2 TRBD1 TRBJ1-2
CASSLGPASPYSPLHF TGTGCCAGCAGCTTAGGTCCGGCCAGCCCCTATTCACCCCTCCACTTT NA TRBV7-2 NA TRBJ1-6
CASSPGRENTEAFF TGTGCCAGCAGTCCGGGACGGGAGAACACTGAAGCTTTCTTT NA TRBV6-5 NA TRBJ1-1
CASKPGLRQPQHF TGTGCCAGCAAACCAGGGTTACGGCAGCCCCAGCATTTT few TRBV12-3/TRBV12-4 NA TRBJ1-5
CASKLWGEVYGYTF TGTGCCAGCAAATTGTGGGGGGAAGTGTATGGCTACACCTTC NA TRBV6-5 NA TRBJ1-2